This TCR beta chain was documented in a study of cytomegalovirus exposure and HLA in healthy donors. The CDR3 covers 15 residues. Losses at the gene ends were 2 bases for V and 9 bases for J; bases not matched to a gene: 8. Germline loops: CDR1 MGHRA, CDR2 YSYEKL. The study, taken as a whole, reports: Across donors, most TCRs were seen rarely, yet some public ones were widespread.

In the case of this clone: The target antigen is unknown.

Primers included in the PCR were 60 Vbeta and 13 Jbeta primers. The assay was immunoSEQ multiplex PCR, and TCRdb's table has in-frame clones only and misses some. The sample carries some 150,000 clones, around 65% recorded once. This TCR derives from a woman in her thirties in good health and CMV-seropositive. This chain joins TRBV4-1 and TRBJ2-2, with TRBD1 matching over 8 bases. The sequencing sample was made of PBMCs. This chain's CDR3 is CASSQTGGLFWELFF. The CDR3 region has the DNA TGCGCCAGCAGCCAAACAGGGGGACTTTTTTGGGAGCTGTTTTTT.